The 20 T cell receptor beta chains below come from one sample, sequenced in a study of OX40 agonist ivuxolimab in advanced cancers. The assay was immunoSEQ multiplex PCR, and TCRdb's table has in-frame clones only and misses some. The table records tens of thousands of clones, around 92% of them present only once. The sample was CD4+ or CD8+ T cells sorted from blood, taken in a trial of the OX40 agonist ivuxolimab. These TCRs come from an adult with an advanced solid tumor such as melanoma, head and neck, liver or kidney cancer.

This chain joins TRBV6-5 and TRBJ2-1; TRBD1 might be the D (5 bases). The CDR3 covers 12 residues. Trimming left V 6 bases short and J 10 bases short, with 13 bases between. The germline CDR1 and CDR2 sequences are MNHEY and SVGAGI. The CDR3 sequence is CASSSRAGEQFF. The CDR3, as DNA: TGTGCCAGCAGCTCCAGGGCTGGGGAGCAGTTCTTC.

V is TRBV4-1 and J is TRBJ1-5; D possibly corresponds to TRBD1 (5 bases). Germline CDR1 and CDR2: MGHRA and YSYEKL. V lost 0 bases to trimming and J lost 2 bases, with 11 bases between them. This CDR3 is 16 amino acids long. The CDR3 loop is CASSQEAAGGNQPQHF. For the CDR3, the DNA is TGCGCCAGCAGCCAAGAGGCCGCGGGGGGCAATCAGCCCCAGCATTTT.

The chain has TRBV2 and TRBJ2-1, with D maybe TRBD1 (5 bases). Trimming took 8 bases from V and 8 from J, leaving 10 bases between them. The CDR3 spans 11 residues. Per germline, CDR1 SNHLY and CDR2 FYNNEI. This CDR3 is CASYSGHEQFF. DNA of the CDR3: TGTGCCAGCTACTCAGGGCATGAGCAGTTCTTC.

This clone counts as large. The CDR3 bases are TGTGCCAGTAGTACTACCCCGACCGGGGCGCAGTACTTC. Translated, it gives CASSTTPTGAQYF. J is TRBJ2-7 and V is TRBV19; possibly TRBD1 or TRBD2 for D (5 bases each). The V end was cut by 4 bases, the J end by 9 bases, with 16 bases between. Per germline, CDR1 LNHDA and CDR2 SQIVND (reference sequence). There are 13 residues in the CDR3.

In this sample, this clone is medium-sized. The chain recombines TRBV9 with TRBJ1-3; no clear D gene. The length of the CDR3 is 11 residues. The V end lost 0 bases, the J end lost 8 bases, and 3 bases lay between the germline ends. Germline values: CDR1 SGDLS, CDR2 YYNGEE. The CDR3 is CASSVGDTIYF. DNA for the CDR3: TGTGCCAGCAGCGTAGGGGACACCATATATTTT.

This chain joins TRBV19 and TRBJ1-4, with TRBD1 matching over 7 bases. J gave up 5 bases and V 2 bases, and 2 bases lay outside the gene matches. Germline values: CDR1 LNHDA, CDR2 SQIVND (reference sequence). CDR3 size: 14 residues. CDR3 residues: CASSILQGNEKLFF. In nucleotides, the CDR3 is TGTGCCAGTAGTATACTACAGGGGAATGAAAAACTGTTTTTT. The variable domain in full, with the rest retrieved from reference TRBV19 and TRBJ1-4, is DGGITQSPKYLFRKEGQNVTLSCEQNLNHDAMYWYRQDPGQGLRLIYYSQIVNDFQKGDIAEGYSVSREKKESFPLTVTSAQKNPTAFYLCASSILQGNEKLFFGSGTQLSVL.

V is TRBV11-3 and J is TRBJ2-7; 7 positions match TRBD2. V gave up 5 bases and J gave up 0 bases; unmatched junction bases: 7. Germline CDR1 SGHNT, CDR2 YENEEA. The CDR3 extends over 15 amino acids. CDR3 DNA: TGTGCCAGCAGCAAACGGGACTATAGCTCCTACGAGCAGTACTTC. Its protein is CASSKRDYSSYEQYF.

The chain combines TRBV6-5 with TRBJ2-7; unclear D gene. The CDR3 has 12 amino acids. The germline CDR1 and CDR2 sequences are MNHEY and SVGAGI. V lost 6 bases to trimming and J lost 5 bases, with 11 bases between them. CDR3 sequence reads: CASRSTSHEQYF. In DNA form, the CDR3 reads TGTGCCAGCAGATCCACTTCTCACGAGCAGTACTTC.

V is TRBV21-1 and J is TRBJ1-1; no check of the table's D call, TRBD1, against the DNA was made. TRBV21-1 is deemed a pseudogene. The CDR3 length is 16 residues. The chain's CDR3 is CASSNRRGSRSTEAFF. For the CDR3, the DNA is TGTGCCAGCAGCAACCGTAGGGGTTCCCGGAGCACTGAAGCTTTCTTT.

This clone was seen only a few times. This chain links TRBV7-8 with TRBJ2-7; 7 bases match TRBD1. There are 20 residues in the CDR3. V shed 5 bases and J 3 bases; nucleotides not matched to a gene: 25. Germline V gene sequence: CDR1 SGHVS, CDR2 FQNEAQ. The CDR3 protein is CASSAPRMVQGPKTGYEQYF. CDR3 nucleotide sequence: TGTGCCAGCAGCGCGCCCAGGATGGTACAGGGGCCCAAAACTGGCTACGAGCAGTACTTC.

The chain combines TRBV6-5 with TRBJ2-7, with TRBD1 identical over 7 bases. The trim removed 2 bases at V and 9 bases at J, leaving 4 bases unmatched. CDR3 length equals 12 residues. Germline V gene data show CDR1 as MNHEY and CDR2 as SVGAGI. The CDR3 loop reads CASSYVGDRQYF. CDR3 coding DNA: TGTGCCAGCAGTTACGTCGGGGACAGGCAGTACTTC.

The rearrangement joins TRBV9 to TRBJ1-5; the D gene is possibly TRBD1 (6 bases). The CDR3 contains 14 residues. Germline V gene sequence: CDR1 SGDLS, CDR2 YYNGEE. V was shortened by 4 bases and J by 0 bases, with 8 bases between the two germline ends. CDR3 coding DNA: TGTGCCAGCAGCCCAGGGGTTAGCAATCAGCCCCAGCATTTT. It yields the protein CASSPGVSNQPQHF.

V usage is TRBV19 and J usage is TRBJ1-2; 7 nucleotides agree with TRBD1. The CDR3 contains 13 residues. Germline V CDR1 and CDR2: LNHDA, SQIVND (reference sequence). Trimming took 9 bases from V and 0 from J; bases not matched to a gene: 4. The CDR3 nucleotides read TGTGCCAGCCAACAGGGGACTAACTATGGCTACACCTTC. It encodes CASQQGTNYGYTF.

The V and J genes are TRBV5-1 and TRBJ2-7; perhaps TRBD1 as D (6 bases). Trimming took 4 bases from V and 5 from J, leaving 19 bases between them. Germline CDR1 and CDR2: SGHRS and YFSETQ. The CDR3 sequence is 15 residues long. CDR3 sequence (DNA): TGCGCCAGCAGCGACCCAGGGACAAGAACGGACGAGCAGTACTTC. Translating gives CASSDPGTRTDEQYF.

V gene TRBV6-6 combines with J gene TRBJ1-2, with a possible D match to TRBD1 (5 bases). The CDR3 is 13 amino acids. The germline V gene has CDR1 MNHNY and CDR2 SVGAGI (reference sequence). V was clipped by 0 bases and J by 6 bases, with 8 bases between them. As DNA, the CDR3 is TGTGCCAGCAGTTACTCGGGACTTGATGGCTACACCTTC. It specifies CASSYSGLDGYTF.

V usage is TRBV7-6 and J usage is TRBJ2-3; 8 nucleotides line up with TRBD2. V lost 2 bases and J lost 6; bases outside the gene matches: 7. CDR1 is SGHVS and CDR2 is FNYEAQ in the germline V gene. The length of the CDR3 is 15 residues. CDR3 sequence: CASSLIAGGGDTQYF. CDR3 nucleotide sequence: TGTGCCAGCAGCTTAATCGCGGGGGGAGGGGATACGCAGTATTTT.

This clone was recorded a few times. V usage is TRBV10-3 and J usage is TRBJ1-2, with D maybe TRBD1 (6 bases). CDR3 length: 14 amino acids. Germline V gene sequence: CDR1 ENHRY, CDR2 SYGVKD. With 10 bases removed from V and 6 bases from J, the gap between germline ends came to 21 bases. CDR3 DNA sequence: TGTGCCACCCACCCCGTGGGGGGCTTGGATGGCTACACCTTC. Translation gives CATHPVGGLDGYTF.

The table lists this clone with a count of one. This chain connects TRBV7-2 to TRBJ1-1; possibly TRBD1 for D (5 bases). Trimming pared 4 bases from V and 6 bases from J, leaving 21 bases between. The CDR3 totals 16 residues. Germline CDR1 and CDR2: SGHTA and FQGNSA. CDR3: CASSSRDLYKIPEAFF. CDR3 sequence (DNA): TGTGCCAGCAGCTCCAGGGACTTGTATAAGATCCCTGAAGCTTTCTTT.

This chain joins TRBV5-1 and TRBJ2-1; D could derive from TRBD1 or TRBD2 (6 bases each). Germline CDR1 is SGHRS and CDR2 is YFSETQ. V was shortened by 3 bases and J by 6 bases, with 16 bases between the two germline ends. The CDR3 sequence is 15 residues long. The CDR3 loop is CASSSVRGAGNEQFF. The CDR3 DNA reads TGCGCCAGCAGCTCGGTGAGGGGGGCAGGCAATGAGCAGTTCTTC. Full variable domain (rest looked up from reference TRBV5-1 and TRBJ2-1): KAGVTQTPRYLIKTRGQQVTLSCSPISGHRSVSWYQQTPGQGLQFLFEYFSETQRNKGNFPGRFSGRQFSNSRSEMNVSTLELGDSALYLCASSSVRGAGNEQFFGPGTRLTVL.

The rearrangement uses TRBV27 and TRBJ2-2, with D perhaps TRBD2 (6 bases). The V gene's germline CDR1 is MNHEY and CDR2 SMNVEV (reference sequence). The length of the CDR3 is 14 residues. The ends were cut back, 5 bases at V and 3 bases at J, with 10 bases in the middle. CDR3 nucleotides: TGTGCCAGCAGTGGGGGGACCTACACCGGGGAGCTGTTTTTT. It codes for CASSGGTYTGELFF.